These 4 T cell receptor beta chains originate from one sample sequenced in a study of T-cell memory formation after mild COVID-19. TCRdb reprocessed the 5' RACE reads via MiXCR and lists one record per CDR3 protein. The sample yields under 200,000 distinct CDR3 sequences, 11% seen once. Sequencing was done on a sample of PBMCs or a T cell subset sorted from them (not recorded which). These receptor sequences come from a young man who had mild COVID-19 (a few samples of this study predate the infection). Cell type and time point are not known.

The V and J genes are TRBV6-2 or TRBV6-3 and TRBJ2-5; D might be TRBD1 or TRBD2, each matching 6 bases. Germline CDR1 MNHEY, CDR2 SVGEGT. V was trimmed by 8 bases and J by 2 bases, leaving 15 bases between them. This CDR3 contains 14 residues. CDR3 DNA: TGTGCCAGCTCTCACGGGGGCAGTCAAGAGACCCAGTACTTC. Translation gives CASSHGGSQETQYF.

This chain uses TRBV7-2 with TRBJ2-2; weak D call: TRBD1 (5 bases). Germline CDR1 reads SGHTA; CDR2 reads FQGNSA. This CDR3 region has 13 residues. Trimming removed 1 base at V and 7 bases at J, with 7 bases between. This CDR3 is CASSLVGLGELFF. CDR3 nucleotides: TGTGCCAGCAGCTTAGTGGGGCTCGGGGAGCTGTTTTTT.

This clonotype was detected a few times. The chain couples TRBV20-1 to TRBJ1-1; no definite D call. Per germline, CDR1 DFQATT and CDR2 SNEGSKA (reference sequence). V was clipped by 6 bases and J by 4 bases, with 15 bases between them. The CDR3 spans 13 residues. The CDR3 here is CSAPPQVRTEAFF. The CDR3 DNA sequence: TGCAGTGCCCCCCCGCAGGTTCGCACTGAAGCTTTCTTT.

The CDR3: CASSSRGAGYTF. CDR3 bases: TGTGCCAGCAGTAGCCGGGGGGCAGGCTACACCTTC. The gene calls are TRBV6-5 and TRBJ1-2; D perhaps matches TRBD1 (6 bases). This CDR3 has 12 residues. Germline-derived CDR1 and CDR2 are MNHEY and SVGAGI. The V end lost 5 bases, the J end lost 8 bases, and 12 bases lay between the germline ends.